Listed below are T cell receptor beta chains from one sample, sequenced in a study of blood T cells in healthy people across ages. Each CDR3 protein is one row after TCRdb ran MiXCR on the 5' RACE reads. The sample includes almost 800,000 distinct CDR3 sequences, roughly 60% of them seen just once. The specimen sequenced was blood. The origin of the receptors is a man aged 30 to 39 in good health. Each CDR3 is given without its conserved first and last residue.

v_gene	len	j_gene	CDR3aa
TRBV4-2	14	TRBJ2-7	ASSLRTGLMTYEQY
TRBV11-2	14	TRBJ2-7	ASSLSPTRASYEQY
TRBV20-1	10	.	SAPGLGETQY
TRBV3-1	12	TRBJ2-4	ASSQDWGVNIQY
TRBV20-1	12	TRBJ1-6	SARFPGGNSPLH
TRBV29-1	15	TRBJ1-2	SVESRGRVGANYGYT
TRBV9	13	TRBJ2-4	ASSSSRGLGGIQY
TRBV7-9	12	TRBJ2-1	ASSMPGSYNEQF
TRBV9	17	TRBJ2-5	ASSRDPQGTGAIYDEQY
TRBV27	12	TRBJ2-4	ASSPSGTKNIQY
TRBV20-1	12	TRBJ1-1	SASFVVGKTEAF
TRBV20-1	9	TRBJ2-3	SAIRELGQY
TRBV5-1	11	TRBJ2-7	ASIRTGTYEQY
TRBV9	15	TRBJ2-1	ASSPIGLAGVYNEQF
TRBV4-3	14	TRBJ2-3	ASSQDLSGRLDTQY
TRBV6-2/TRBV6-3	13	TRBJ2-7	ASSRTSGLTYEQY
TRBV6-2/TRBV6-3	11	TRBJ2-4	ASSYGNSGIQY
TRBV29-1	9	TRBJ2-5	SVGTDTRQY
TRBV7-9	12	TRBJ1-2	ASSLAGSFYGYT
TRBV20-1	13	TRBJ2-1	SASSGRARYTEQF
TRBV20-1	13	TRBJ1-2	SATSLDRRYYGYT
TRBV20-1	11	TRBJ2-7	SARDRVRGEQY
TRBV28	13	TRBJ1-4	ASTTKTGWFEKLF
TRBV7-9	13	TRBJ1-2	ASSLGSPIRGGYT
TRBV7-8	14	TRBJ2-1	ASSSGNGRVYNEQF
TRBV2	11	TRBJ1-1	ASSSDTDTEAF
TRBV6-5	11	TRBJ1-2	ASSGALGYGYT
TRBV15	12	TRBJ2-7	ATSRVRGSYEQY
TRBV6-6	13	TRBJ1-2	ASSQDRKGSYGYT
TRBV3-1	12	TRBJ2-3	ASSQAISSDTQY
TRBV28	11	TRBJ2-7	ASSPRLPTEQY
TRBV24-1	13	TRBJ2-3	APYLQRGDTDTQY
TRBV6-2/TRBV6-3	11	TRBJ2-7	ASIDGVDYEQY
TRBV20-1	13	TRBJ1-2	SARSSVEFLGGYT
TRBV6-1	13	TRBJ2-2	ASSLFRPNTGELF
TRBV7-8	17	TRBJ2-5	ASSLARGEGARRAETQY
TRBV3-1	14	.	ASSQEGFSSPYEQY
TRBV6-1	13	TRBJ2-7	ASSESPGGGYEQY
TRBV3-1	12	TRBJ2-1	ASSQGTVGREEF
TRBV11-2	11	TRBJ2-5	ASSSIEGLEQY
TRBV15	13	TRBJ2-4	ATSRDRAGWDIQY
TRBV20-1	10	TRBJ2-3	SAIGTHDTQY